This T cell receptor beta chain was sequenced in a study of CD8 T cells in Susac syndrome (dated by TCRdb to between 2019 and 2020). As for the study more broadly: The study used repertoire sequencing to test whether antigen drove CD8+ T cell activation and differentiation in Susac syndrome. The clonality of the CD8+ T cell repertoire was compared across approximately twelve healthy donors, some 14 Susac syndrome patients and around 15 multiple sclerosis patients.

Overall study outcomes, separate from this receptor: The number of individuals in the TCR sequencing and HLA analysis was recognized as being relatively small.

High-throughput TCR beta sequencing profiled peripheral blood CD8+ and CD4+ T cells from healthy donors, Susac syndrome patients and multiple sclerosis patients. Treatment-naive patients with stable or active relapsing-remitting disease fulfilling revised McDonald criteria were used as multiple sclerosis controls. CD8+ TEMRA cells were enriched by FACS, while bulk CD8+ and CD4+ T cells were purified by magnetic negative isolation. Blood was drawn into EDTA tubes, processed within 24 hours, and PBMCs were isolated by density gradient centrifugation. PBMCs intended for TCR sequencing were cryopreserved in liquid nitrogen and were subsequently thawed in a 37 degrees C water bath. The sorted or isolated CD4+, CD8+ and CD8+ TEMRA cells reached a purity of at least 90%. On this clonotype: Its antigen remains unidentified. Base qualities are not provided; no much larger clone lies one nucleotide away.

RNA was extracted using the RNeasy kit, and about 0.45 to 1 ug of the RNA was reverse transcribed with random hexamers. The immunoSEQ multiplex PCR assay, which covers 54 Vbeta and 13 Jbeta segments, was used to amplify TCR beta CDR3 regions. PCR amplification bias was corrected using a synthetic template baseline for primer optimization and computational correction. As for the authors' bioinformatics: Reads were annotated to V, D and J genes according to IMGT and were analyzed with immunoSEQ Analyzer, with only productive sequences retained. To calculate clonality, Shannon entropy was normalized by log2 of the number of productive unique sequences and then subtracted from one. Public and private clones were assessed among the 100 most prevalent clones of each patient and control. Clones were defined as Susac-specific if absent from the healthy and MS cohorts, from 1052 published viral clones and from other ImmuneACCESS disease sequences. In TCRdb, the public reads were trimmed at Q25 with fastp and aligned with MiXCR, with productive beta chains retained. Merged by CDR3 protein, the rows form single entries marked with the most common genes and DNA. The V and J calls follow TCRdb's processing rather than the paper's. This sample lists hundreds of thousands of distinct CDR3 sequences; more than 80% were detected once. In total, the top ten clones hold about 0.12% of the sample.

CDR1 and CDR2 are read off the germline V gene as SGHRS and YFSETQ. From the cysteine up to the phenylalanine, the CDR3 has a length of 15 residues. Only the CDR3 DNA stays, 45 bases, in frame from base 1. The trim is 0 bases for V and 2 bases for J, with a gap of 12 bases between the germline ends. This receptor was taken from a human donor with multiple sclerosis. The sequence joins TRBV5-1 to TRBJ2-7; TRBD2 might be the D gene, on 6 matching bases. The sequenced sample consisted of CD8+ T cells from PBMCs. Read as DNA, the sequence is TGCGCCAGCAGCTTGGATAGCGGCATCGCCTACGAGCAGTACTTC. It translates to CASSLDSGIAYEQYF.